This note documents a single T cell receptor (beta chain) sequence. Its antigen is currently not known. Qualities for individual bases were not recorded, and no much larger clone is one base off. The QIAGEN blood and tissue kit was used to extract genomic DNA from sorted cells, and the DNA was quantified on a NanoDrop 1000. TCR alpha and beta chains were deep sequenced and quantified on the immunoSEQ platform using multiplex PCR of genomic DNA. The study's own analysis went as follows. IMGT gene and region definitions were used to annotate TCR sequences. Out-of-frame rearrangements served as a stand-in for the preselection repertoire and were compared with in-frame clonotypes. Repertoire size was estimated with the iCHAO1 estimator supplied with the immunoSEQ platform. A Gini index based on the Lorenz curve was applied to in-frame amino acid clonotypes to measure clonal inequality. The intersect function in the R package tcR was used to count shared clonotypes, while the Jaccard index served to score similarity. Frequencies of V, J and V-J usage were subjected to principal component analysis with the R prcomp function, without normalization. The source is immuneACCESS, and TCRdb retained only in-frame sequences with V and J called. Part of the clones is not carried over; for the studies checked, unresolved V genes explain less than half of this, and the remainder is unexplained. The V and J calls and clone size are taken from that table; D and trimming were inferred from the DNA. The sample includes more than 60,000 clones, with around 93% observed a single time. Together, the top ten hold 0.15% of the sample.

The entry originates in a study of human versus mouse CDR3 diversity and MHC coevolution (dated by TCRdb to the late 2010s). About the investigation overall: The immunoSEQ assay was reported to detect one in 200,000 T cells and to minimize amplification bias from multiplex PCR. Human naive CD4 T cell repertoires served as a reference for TCR selection on multiple MHC II alleles, compared against human-TCR-locus transgenic mice with single MHC II. Valid reads per sample ranged from about 0.6 x 10^7 to 1.8 x 10^7 across mouse and human samples. The human cohort was made up of three healthy volunteer blood donors, who at collection were aged 30 to 40, 40 to 50 and 60 to 69, one donor in each range.

Trimmed from V: 8 bases; trimmed from J: 5 bases; junction bases lacking a gene match: 10. From cysteine to phenylalanine, the CDR3 is 14 amino acids long. Just CDR3 DNA is preserved here, 42 bases in frame from base 1. According to the germline V gene (reference sequence), CDR1 reads LNHDA and CDR2 reads SQIVND. Naive CD4 T cells, defined as CD45RO-negative and CD62L-positive, were isolated from PBMCs by fluorescence-activated cell sorting. Around 53 ml of fresh peripheral blood was collected from each donor, and PBMCs were isolated by Ficoll density centrifugation. Cells were sorted on a FACSAria III instrument, and every sample had a purity above 95%. The full study reports these points: Among all compared groups, two of the three human donors had the lowest clonal inequality scores. According to iCHAO1 estimates, humans had the largest TCR beta repertoire, 1.5 million to 2 million clonotypes, which was attributed likely to selection by multiple MHC II molecules. On average, humans had more CDR3 deletions and insertions than mice, indicating greater exonuclease and TdT activity. Repertoire diversity was not considered directly comparable between humans and mice because human T cells were selected on roughly 6 MHC II alleles.

The clonotype comes from a person aged 30 to 69 in good health. Specimen: naive CD4+ T cells from blood. The intended sense of this specimen's cell subset or site label: CD45RO-negative CD62L-positive naive CD4 T cells. The rearranged segments are TRBV19 and TRBJ2-5; TRBD1 lines up with 8 middle nucleotides. The sequenced DNA is TGTGCCAGTGCAGGGGGCTTGGTTGGCGAGACCCAGTACTTC. The encoded protein is CASAGGLVGETQYF.